The present T cell receptor (beta chain) was sequenced within a study of blood T cell repertoires in COVID-19. As for the study in general: COVID-19 samples collected from the United States, Italy and Spain covered acute and convalescent phases.

TCRdb's copy holds only in-frame clones and misses some; the assay was immunoSEQ multiplex PCR. This sample has almost 250,000 clones, with about 82% found just once. Concerning this clone itself: The same CDR3 can be traced to other DNA sequences in this sample.

The Seattle patients joined while their infection was active and were tracked longitudinally afterward. The sequence was collected from an elderly woman with COVID-19, enrolled during active disease. Material: peripheral blood.

The DNA for the CDR3 is TGTGCTAGTGGTCCTTCAGGGTATCGGGAAGCTTTCTTT. Protein product: CASGPSGYREAFF. The J gene is TRBJ1-1, the V gene TRBV12-5; possible D gene TRBD1, 5 bases. This CDR3 has 13 residues. The germline V gene has CDR1 LGHNT and CDR2 FRNRAP. Trimming shortened V by 5 bases and J by 8 bases, and 15 bases separated the two germline ends.